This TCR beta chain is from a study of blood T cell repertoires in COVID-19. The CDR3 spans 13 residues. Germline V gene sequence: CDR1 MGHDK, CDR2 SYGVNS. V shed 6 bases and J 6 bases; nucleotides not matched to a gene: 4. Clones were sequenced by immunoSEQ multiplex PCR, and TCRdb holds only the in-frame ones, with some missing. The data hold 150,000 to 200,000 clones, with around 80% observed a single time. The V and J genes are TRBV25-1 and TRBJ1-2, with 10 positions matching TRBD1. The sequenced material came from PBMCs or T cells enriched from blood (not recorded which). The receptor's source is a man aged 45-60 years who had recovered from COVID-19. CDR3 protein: CASRPGTGDGYTF. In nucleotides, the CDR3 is TGTGCCAGCAGACCCGGGACAGGGGATGGCTACACCTTC.